The entry below gives a single T cell receptor (beta chain) sequence along with its context. Its antigen is undetermined. TCRdb's copy holds only in-frame clones and misses some; the assay was immunoSEQ multiplex PCR. The sample consists of 37,000 or so clones, approximately 91% of them appearing once. The data were obtained in a study of STAT3 mutations in large granular lymphocyte leukemia. Study outcomes and limitations: Every T-LGLL patient had at least one immunodominant TCRbeta clonotype. A small but highly pathogenic clone may have been missed.

CDR3 length: 13 amino acids. Germline lookup yields CDR1 ENHRY and CDR2 SYGVKD. The V gene end was trimmed by 6 bases and the J gene end by 8 bases; junction bases not matched to a gene: 4. Sequenced sample: PBMCs. This TCR was recovered from a human donor with T large granular lymphocyte leukemia. Some clones in this sample may be carry-over from other donors' samples. The chain carries TRBV10-3 and TRBJ1-6; TRBD1 matches at 7 bases. In DNA, the CDR3 is TGTGCCATCAGACCAGACAGGGATTCACCCCTCCACTTT. This gives the protein CAIRPDRDSPLHF.